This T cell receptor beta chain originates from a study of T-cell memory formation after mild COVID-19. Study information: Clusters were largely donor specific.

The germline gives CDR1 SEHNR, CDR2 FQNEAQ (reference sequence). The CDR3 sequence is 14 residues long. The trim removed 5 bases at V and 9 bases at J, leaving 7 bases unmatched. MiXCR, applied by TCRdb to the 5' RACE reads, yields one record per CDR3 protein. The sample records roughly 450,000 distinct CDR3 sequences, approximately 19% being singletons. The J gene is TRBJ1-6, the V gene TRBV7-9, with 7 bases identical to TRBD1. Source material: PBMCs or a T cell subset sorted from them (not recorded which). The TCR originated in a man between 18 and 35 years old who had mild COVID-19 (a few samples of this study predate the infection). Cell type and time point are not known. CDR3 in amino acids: CASSITTGTSPLHF. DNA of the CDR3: TGTGCCAGCAGCATCACGACAGGGACTTCACCCCTCCACTTT.